The 21 T cell receptor beta chains listed next were all sequenced from one sample in a study of cytomegalovirus exposure and HLA in healthy donors. Primers included in the PCR were 60 Vbeta and 13 Jbeta primers. Sequencing used immunoSEQ multiplex PCR; TCRdb keeps in-frame clones, though not all of them. The sample has 40,000 or so clones, 74% seen once. Specimen: PBMCs. The source of these receptors is a man aged 30 to 45 in good health and CMV-seronegative.

This clone was detected only a few times. The chain joins TRBV30 to TRBJ2-1; unclear D gene. This CDR3 has 12 amino acids. The ends were cut back, 0 bases at V and 5 bases at J, with 5 bases in the middle. Germline assignment: CDR1 GTSNPN and CDR2 SVGIG (reference sequence). The CDR3: CAWSVTNNEQFF. The CDR3 nucleotides read TGTGCCTGGAGTGTAACTAACAATGAGCAGTTCTTC. The full variable domain, completed using reference TRBV30 and TRBJ2-1, is SQTIHQWPATLVQPVGSPLSLECTVEGTSNPNLYWYRQAAGRGLQLLFYSVGIGQISSEVPQNLSASRPQDRQFILSSKKLLLSDSGFYLCAWSVTNNEQFFGPGTRLTVL.

The genes are TRBV4-2 and TRBJ2-1, with D perhaps matching TRBD1 (5 bases). The V and J ends lost 0 bases and 5 bases respectively, with 8 bases between them. CDR3 length: 14 amino acids. CDR1 is LGHNA, CDR2 YNFKEQ, per germline. The CDR3 DNA follows: TGTGCCAGCAGCCAAGAAGTCAGGGACAATGAGCAGTTCTTC. This translates into CASSQEVRDNEQFF.

The CDR3 region is CASSFGTGVTGELFF. The CDR3 region has the DNA TGCGCCAGCAGCTTCGGAACAGGGGTGACCGGGGAGCTGTTTTTT. This chain connects TRBV5-1 to TRBJ2-2; 7 nucleotides agree with TRBD1. Germline V gives CDR1 SGHRS, CDR2 YFSETQ. V lost 2 bases, J lost 5 bases, and 6 bases stayed unmatched. CDR3 size: 15 residues.

This rearrangement joins TRBV19 to TRBJ1-5; perhaps TRBD1 as D (5 bases). This CDR3 contains 15 residues. The V gene lost 3 bases and the J gene lost 3 bases, with 12 bases spanning the gap. Germline loops: CDR1 LNHDA, CDR2 SQIVND (reference sequence). CDR3 sequence (DNA): TGTGCCAGTAGTATGGGGGGGGTAGTCAATCAGCCCCAGCATTTT. Translated: CASSMGGVVNQPQHF.

This clone was counted only a few times. This chain links TRBV11-2 with TRBJ2-1; D is unresolved. The CDR3 runs 15 residues. V lost 1 base to trimming and J lost 4 bases, with 11 bases between them. Germline V CDR1 and CDR2: SGHAT, FQNNGV. This CDR3 reads CASSLGPSSYNEQFF. CDR3 sequence (DNA): TGTGCCAGCAGCTTAGGCCCCAGTTCATACAATGAGCAGTTCTTC. The whole variable domain, filled in from reference TRBV11-2 and TRBJ2-1, reads EAGVAQSPRYKIIEKRQSVAFWCNPISGHATLYWYQQILGQGPKLLIQFQNNGVVDDSQLPKDRFSAERLKGVDSTLKIQPAKLEDSAVYLCASSLGPSSYNEQFFGPGTRLTVL.

The chain links TRBV2 to TRBJ1-2; D is ambiguous. The CDR3 spans 15 residues. V shed 1 base and J shed 5 bases, with 14 bases lying between them. In germline, CDR1 is SNHLY, CDR2 FYNNEI. In nucleotides, the CDR3 is TGTGCCAGCAGTGAAGTGAACAGTATGCAATATGGCTACACCTTC. It yields the protein CASSEVNSMQYGYTF.

This chain links TRBV7-6 with TRBJ1-2; the D is unclear. With 1 base removed from V and 1 base from J, the gap between germline ends came to 7 bases. The CDR3 consists of 14 residues. The V gene's germline CDR1 is SGHVS and CDR2 FNYEAQ. The CDR3 protein is CASSLDGGNYGYTF. CDR3 DNA sequence: TGTGCCAGCAGCTTAGATGGCGGTAACTATGGCTACACCTTC.

This clone has more than one count but fewer than ten. The J gene is TRBJ2-7, the V gene TRBV6-1, with a tentative D call TRBD1 (6 bases). Germline V gene lookup returns CDR1 MNHNS and CDR2 SASEGT. The CDR3 length is 13 residues. Trimming removed 6 bases at V and 2 bases at J, with 11 bases between. The chain's CDR3 is CASRLGQAYEQYF. In DNA, the CDR3 is TGTGCCAGCAGACTGGGACAAGCCTACGAGCAGTACTTC.

This clone was counted between two and nine times. This chain uses TRBV5-6 with TRBJ1-1; the D is unclear. The CDR3 is 14 amino acids. From germline, CDR1 is SGHDT and CDR2 YYEEEE. V lost 0 bases to trimming and J lost 4 bases, with 10 bases between them. CDR3 sequence (DNA): TGTGCCAGCAGCTTGGCTAATCTCCTCACTGAAGCTTTCTTT. Its translation: CASSLANLLTEAFF.

The chain recombines TRBV7-6 with TRBJ1-2; D is unresolved. Per the germline V gene, CDR1 is SGHVS and CDR2 is FNYEAQ. The CDR3 contains 13 residues. With 6 bases removed from V and 5 bases from J, the gap between germline ends came to 13 bases. The CDR3 DNA follows: TGTGCCAGCAGTCAAATTCCCCAGTATGGCTACACCTTC. It is translated as CASSQIPQYGYTF.

The rearrangement links TRBV5-1 to TRBJ1-5; a weak D match, TRBD1 (6 bases). The CDR3 length is 14 residues. V gave up 4 bases and J gave up 8 bases, with 16 bases separating them. Germline V lookup: CDR1 SGHRS, CDR2 YFSETQ. The CDR3 sequence is CASSRGGGMEPQHF. The CDR3 DNA reads TGCGCCAGCAGCCGAGGGGGGGGGATGGAGCCCCAGCATTTT.

This clone was seen once. This chain connects TRBV2 to TRBJ2-5; TRBD1 matches 8 bases. CDR1 and CDR2 (germline): SNHLY, FYNNEI. Trimming removed 10 bases from V and 1 base from J; junction bases left unmatched: 11. The CDR3 has 15 amino acids. The CDR3 sequence: CATNRGTGLQETQYF. DNA for the CDR3: TGTGCCACAAATCGGGGGACAGGCCTCCAAGAGACCCAGTACTTC.

This chain joins TRBV10-3 and TRBJ1-6; 11 nucleotides match TRBD1. Unmatched junction bases numbered 4, after V lost 10 bases and J lost 5 bases. The CDR3 covers 14 residues. The germline V gene has CDR1 ENHRY and CDR2 SYGVKD. CDR3 sequence reads: CATTGQGDNSPLHF. The CDR3, as DNA: TGTGCCACCACGGGACAGGGGGATAATTCACCCCTCCACTTT.

V usage is TRBV7-8 and J usage is TRBJ2-1; D possibly corresponds to TRBD2 (6 bases). V lost 1 base and J lost 1, with 8 bases in between. Per the germline V gene, CDR1 is SGHVS and CDR2 is FQNEAQ. The length of the CDR3 is 15 residues. The CDR3 loop reads CASSLVGGSYNEQFF. CDR3 bases: TGTGCCAGCAGCTTAGTGGGAGGATCCTACAATGAGCAGTTCTTC.

The chain links TRBV18 to TRBJ2-1, with unresolved D. With 3 bases removed from V and 7 bases from J, the gap between germline ends came to 10 bases. This CDR3 has 13 amino acids. The V gene's germline CDR1 is KGHSH and CDR2 LQKENI. CDR3 DNA: TGTGCCAGCTCACCTCAGAGGAATAATGAGCAGTTCTTC. It is translated as CASSPQRNNEQFF.

The J gene is TRBJ2-6, the V gene TRBV7-3, with 7 nucleotides matching TRBD1. From germline, CDR1 is SGHTA and CDR2 FQGTGA. The J segment lost 4 bases and the V segment lost 8 bases, leaving 8 bases of the junction unmatched. This CDR3 region has 15 residues. CDR3 DNA sequence: TGTGCCAGCGAAAACAGGGGTTCCGGGGCCAACGTCCTGACTTTC. As protein: CASENRGSGANVLTF.

V gene TRBV21-1 combines with J gene TRBJ1-2; TRBD1 is the table's D call, not checked against the DNA. TRBV21-1 is a documented pseudogene. The CDR3 has 14 amino acids. CDR3 sequence reads: CASSKDSGYCGYTF. The CDR3 region has the DNA TGTGCCAGCAGCAAAGATTCAGGGTATTGTGGCTACACCTTC.

The gene calls are TRBV11-2 and TRBJ2-7; 12 nucleotides align to TRBD2. The germline gives CDR1 SGHAT, CDR2 FQNNGV. V gave up 1 base and J gave up 5 bases; unmatched junction bases: 3. The CDR3 length is 15 residues. CDR3 in DNA: TGTGCCAGCAGCTTAGGTCCTAGCGGGAGGGACGAGCAGTACTTC. Amino acid sequence: CASSLGPSGRDEQYF.

This sequence joins TRBV5-5 and TRBJ1-2; TRBD1 might be the D (5 bases). Germline lookup yields CDR1 SGHKS and CDR2 YYEKEE (reference sequence). CDR3 size: 13 residues. V was clipped by 7 bases and J by 2 bases, with 12 bases between them. CDR3: CASRQQENYGYTF. The DNA of the CDR3 is TGTGCCAGCCGCCAACAGGAAAACTATGGCTACACCTTC.

The gene calls are TRBV27 and TRBJ2-7; 12 nucleotides match TRBD2. The CDR3 is 14 residues long. Germline V gene data show CDR1 as MNHEY and CDR2 as SMNVEV (reference sequence). Trimming took 9 bases from V and 7 from J; bases not matched to a gene: 10. The CDR3 sequence is CASRQGTSGREQYF. In DNA, the CDR3 is TGTGCCAGTCGACAGGGCACTAGCGGGAGGGAGCAGTACTTC.

Note on this clone: Other DNA variants within this sample encode the same CDR3. The chain uses TRBV19 and TRBJ1-4; 8 nucleotides align to TRBD1. The length of the CDR3 is 15 residues. Germline loops: CDR1 LNHDA, CDR2 SQIVND (reference sequence). J lost 3 bases, V lost 6 bases, and 6 bases had no gene match. CDR3 residues: CASSLQGAPNEKLFF. As DNA, the CDR3 is TGTGCCAGTAGCCTGCAGGGGGCACCTAATGAAAAACTGTTTTTT.